This T cell receptor (beta chain) stems from a study of blood T cell repertoires in COVID-19 (dated by TCRdb to about 2020). The study in broad terms: Samples from collaborators originated in the United States, Italy and Spain and spanned both the acute and convalescent phases of COVID-19. Nearly every sample came with metadata listing a de-identified subject ID, COVID-19 status, age in years and sex. The samples were drawn from the first 160 participants of the ongoing ImmuneRACE study and from 1,254 subjects provided by 6 global collaborators. Where HLA class I and class II types were available, the types were taken from metadata supplied by the sample provider, not from assay-based typing. The material from the prospective study consisted of cDNA or gDNA derived from T cells, B-cell-depleted T cells, or PBMCs. A freely available public database, intended as a resource for researchers studying the immune response to SARS-CoV-2, is where the repertoires were released. The dataset comprised deeply sampled blood TCRbeta repertoires from subjects exposed to, actively infected with, or recovered from COVID-19. Points the paper makes about the study in general: How much clinical and demographic metadata was included differed by source and by participant, and the metadata was provided uncurated.

The collaborating institutions used their own protocols to collect whole blood in K2EDTA tubes. For TCRbeta analysis, collaborators shipped samples as frozen whole blood, isolated PBMCs, or DNA extracted from either of those sample types. Notes on this clone: It lacks a known antigen. No much larger clone exists at a distance of one base, and base qualities are not known.

The CDR3 runs 13 amino acids, cysteine and phenylalanine included. The sequence is cut down to CDR3 DNA, 39 bases in frame from base 1. Per the germline V gene, SGHRS is the CDR1 and YFSETQ is the CDR2. V is cut by 3 bases and J by 0 bases, and the space between the germline ends is 6 bases. TCRbeta CDR3 regions were amplified from genomic DNA using the immunoSEQ Assay, a bias-controlled multiplex PCR. In the paper's pipeline: Within the assay, amplification of reference gene primers was used to estimate how many nucleated cells each sample contained. Sequence reads were collapsed and filtered to measure the absolute abundance of every unique TCRbeta CDR3 rearrangement. For each sample, productive Simpson clonality was calculated as the square root of Simpson's diversity index over productive rearrangements. TCRdb retrieved this table from immuneACCESS and kept in-frame rearrangements only. Not all clones are present; in checked studies, unresolved V genes account for under half, and no reason is known for the remainder. D and trimming come from the DNA, and the V and J calls and clone size come from that table. The sample contains roughly 160,000 clones, 70% to 90% of them found a single time. Of the sample, roughly 8% falls within the top ten clones.

Recombination connected TRBV5-1 to TRBJ2-5, with no D gene named confidently. Sequenced sample: peripheral blood. The sequence was collected from a man aged 55 to 70 with acute or convalescent COVID-19. The CDR3 amino acid sequence is: CASSSQYQETQYF. The DNA sequence is given as TGCGCCAGCAGCTCCCAGTACCAAGAGACCCAGTACTTC.